This TCR beta chain was sequenced during a study of blood T cells in healthy people across ages. Primed by a sample-barcoded 5' primer and a J-beta primer mix, a second PCR proceeded for about 6 to 11 cycles. TCRdb re-analysed the 5' RACE reads in MiXCR, keeping a single row per CDR3 protein. Among about 1.1 million distinct CDR3 sequences listed, around two fifths were seen once. The sample holds a few counts of this clonotype. Germline V gives CDR1 LNHNV, CDR2 YYDKDF (reference sequence). The CDR3 extends over 15 amino acids. Deletions cut 3 bases from V and 2 bases from J, with 11 bases between. Source material: blood. The source of this sequence is a young man in good health. The chain couples TRBV15 to TRBJ1-5; D is uncertain. The CDR3 protein is CATSRASGGNQPQHF. CDR3 nucleotides: TGTGCCACCAGCAGGGCTTCCGGGGGCAATCAGCCCCAGCATTTT.